Listed here is a single T cell receptor (beta chain). Its antigen remains unidentified. This table comes from immunoSEQ multiplex PCR, and its TCRdb copy is limited to in-frame clones, with some not included. The sample records 85,000 to 100,000 clones, more than 85% being singletons. Germline-derived CDR1 and CDR2 are SGHRS and YFSETQ. The CDR3 spans 15 residues. The V end was cut by 0 bases, the J end by 1 base, with 8 bases between. The data were taken from a study of OX40 agonist ivuxolimab in advanced cancers. The overall study: Ivuxolimab, an antibody that agonizes OX40 (CD134), was administered to the patients. Study results and limitations: More expanded clones were found, on average, in CD8+ than in CD4+ T cells. Compared with others, partial responders at 0.1-3.0 mg/kg displayed clonal expansion among the lowest. The authors also found low normalized T-cell clonal expansion in some nonresponders.

This sequence joins TRBV5-1 and TRBJ2-1, with a weak D call TRBD1 (6 bases). The source material was CD4+ or CD8+ T cells sorted from blood, sampled in a trial of the OX40 agonist ivuxolimab. The receptor was derived from an adult with an advanced solid tumor such as melanoma, head and neck, liver or kidney cancer. The CDR3 sequence is CASSLEGGSYNEQFF. The CDR3 DNA reads as TGCGCCAGCAGCTTGGAAGGGGGTTCCTACAATGAGCAGTTCTTC.